These T cell receptor beta chains were read from a single sample in a study of blood T cell repertoires in COVID-19. Using immunoSEQ multiplex PCR, the repertoire was profiled, and TCRdb retains in-frame clones only, with some absent. The sample contains under 350,000 clones, approximately 86% of which appear only once. The sequenced sample was PBMCs or T cells enriched from blood (not recorded which). All receptors derive from a woman in her 40s with acute COVID-19. The CDR3 runs from the conserved cysteine through the conserved F or W. The order of the fields is J gene, clone size, D gene, CDR3 length, V gene, CDR3 protein, CDR3 DNA. D genes are given only for firm matches. The size field is filled for only some rows; it gives once, few, many or a size class.

J: TRBJ1-2
size: .
D: .
length: 15
V: TRBV3-1/TRBV3-2
CDR3: CASSQEPRASYGYTF
DNA: TGTGCCAGCAGCCAAGAACCCAGGGCCAGCTATGGCTACACCTTC

J: TRBJ2-1
size: .
D: TRBD2
length: 16
V: TRBV4-1
CDR3: CASSQVGGGAYNEQFF
DNA: TGCGCCAGCAGCCAAGTCGGCGGGGGGGCTTACAATGAGCAGTTCTTC

J: TRBJ2-1
size: .
D: TRBD1
length: 12
V: TRBV7-9
CDR3: CASSSRGLEQFF
DNA: TGTGCCAGCAGCTCCAGGGGGCTCGAGCAGTTCTTC

J: TRBJ1-1
size: .
D: TRBD1
length: 15
V: TRBV11-2
CDR3: CASSFRPDRGVEAFF
DNA: TGTGCCAGCAGCTTCCGTCCGGACAGGGGGGTTGAAGCTTTCTTT

J: TRBJ2-3
size: .
D: .
length: 15
V: TRBV7-2
CDR3: CASTQGGIYTDTQYF
DNA: TGTGCCAGCACCCAGGGGGGTATTTACACAGATACGCAGTATTTT

J: TRBJ2-7
size: few
D: .
length: 12
V: TRBV29-1
CDR3: CSVEDSSYEQYF
DNA: TGCAGCGTTGAGGACAGCTCCTACGAGCAGTACTTC

J: TRBJ2-3
size: .
D: TRBD2
length: 20
V: TRBV4-2
CDR3: CASSQDHYPGGGDRTDTQYF
DNA: TGTGCCAGCAGCCAAGATCATTATCCGGGGGGAGGGGATAGGACAGATACGCAGTATTTT

J: TRBJ1-6
size: .
D: .
length: 15
V: TRBV7-9
CDR3: CASSSSGGESSPLHF
DNA: TGTGCCAGCAGCTCTAGCGGGGGCGAGAGTTCACCCCTCCACTTT

J: TRBJ2-3
size: once
D: TRBD2
length: 17
V: TRBV13
CDR3: CASSLRVGLAGADTQYF
DNA: TGTGCCAGCAGCTTAAGAGTTGGACTAGCGGGAGCGGATACGCAGTATTTT

J: TRBJ1-4
size: .
D: .
length: 16
V: TRBV5-1
CDR3: CASSLVPGPTNEKLFF
DNA: TGCGCCAGCAGCTTGGTCCCGGGTCCAACTAATGAAAAACTGTTTTTT

J: TRBJ1-1
size: once
D: .
length: 17
V: TRBV18
CDR3: CASSPRVWGAGNTEAFF
DNA: TGTGCCAGCTCACCACGGGTATGGGGCGCCGGGAACACTGAAGCTTTCTTT

J: TRBJ1-4
size: once
D: .
length: 13
V: TRBV4-3
CDR3: CASSQDKREKLFF
DNA: TGCGCCAGCAGCCAAGATAAGCGAGAAAAACTGTTTTTT

J: TRBJ2-3
size: .
D: .
length: 15
V: TRBV7-6
CDR3: CASSHSGQSTDTQYF
DNA: TGTGCCAGCAGCCATAGCGGCCAAAGCACAGATACGCAGTATTTT

J: TRBJ1-3
size: .
D: .
length: 15
V: TRBV5-5
CDR3: CASSLAWGNGNTIYF
DNA: TGTGCCAGCAGCTTGGCCTGGGGCAATGGAAACACCATATATTTT

J: TRBJ2-5
size: .
D: TRBD1
length: 17
V: TRBV3-1/TRBV3-2
CDR3: CASRPQKTGVIRETQYF
DNA: TGTGCCAGCAGACCGCAAAAGACAGGGGTGATACGTGAGACCCAGTACTTC

J: TRBJ1-2
size: .
D: .
length: 14
V: TRBV6-5
CDR3: CASSYNRDAYGYTF
DNA: TGTGCCAGCAGTTACAATCGGGATGCCTATGGCTACACCTTC

J: TRBJ2-7
size: once
D: .
length: 15
V: TRBV15
CDR3: CATSRDPAGAYEQYF
DNA: TGTGCCACCAGCAGAGATCCCGCAGGGGCCTACGAGCAGTACTTC

J: TRBJ2-7
size: .
D: TRBD2
length: 15
V: TRBV2
CDR3: CASSGVGGRAAEQYF
DNA: TGTGCCAGCAGTGGCGTGGGCGGGAGGGCCGCTGAGCAGTACTTC

J: TRBJ2-3
size: .
D: TRBD2
length: 20
V: TRBV2
CDR3: CASSPGQGRTSGRGPDTQYF
DNA: TGTGCCAGCAGTCCAGGACAGGGGCGCACTAGCGGGAGAGGCCCAGATACGCAGTATTTT

J: TRBJ1-4
size: .
D: TRBD1
length: 16
V: TRBV15
CDR3: CATSRRGTVGNEKLFF
DNA: TGTGCCACCAGCAGGAGAGGGACAGTGGGAAATGAAAAACTGTTTTTT

J: TRBJ1-5
size: .
D: .
length: 16
V: TRBV3-1/TRBV3-2
CDR3: CASSHDLNIFFQPQHF
DNA: TGTGCCAGCAGCCACGATTTAAACATATTCTTCCAGCCCCAGCATTTT

J: TRBJ2-5
size: .
D: TRBD2
length: 14
V: TRBV25-1
CDR3: CASGTGGARETQYF
DNA: TGTGCCAGCGGGACCGGGGGGGCCAGAGAGACCCAGTACTTC

J: TRBJ1-1
size: .
D: TRBD1
length: 13
V: TRBV11-3
CDR3: CASTKTGLAEAFF
DNA: TGTGCCAGCACAAAGACAGGGCTTGCTGAAGCTTTCTTT

J: TRBJ2-2
size: .
D: TRBD2
length: 14
V: TRBV27
CDR3: CASRGTSGHGELFF
DNA: TGTGCCAGCAGGGGGACTAGCGGGCACGGGGAGCTGTTTTTT

J: TRBJ1-1
size: .
D: .
length: 19
V: TRBV21-1
CDR3: CASSKGVEYRGQMNTEAFF
DNA: TGTGCCAGCAGCAAAGGGGTGGAGTACCGCGGACAGATGAACACTGAAGCTTTCTTT

J: TRBJ2-7
size: .
D: .
length: 14
V: TRBV15
CDR3: CATSRGHPPLEQYF
DNA: TGTGCCACCAGCAGAGGGCATCCCCCTCTCGAGCAGTACTTC